This T cell receptor (beta chain) was sequenced for a study of radiotherapy plus CTLA-4 blockade in lung cancer (dated by TCRdb to 2017 to 2018). Some background on the complete study: Objective responses were observed in roughly a sixth of enrolled patients, and disease control was achieved in around 28%.

Focal radiation therapy combined with CTLA-4 blockade (ipilimumab) was tested in patients with chemo-refractory metastatic non-small-cell lung cancer. Results and caveats for the whole study, not just this receptor: Increased serum interferon-beta after radiation, together with early dynamic changes in blood T cell clones, were reported to be the strongest predictors of response. After treatment with radiotherapy and ipilimumab, TCR clones that came from tumors expanded in the peripheral blood.

A note on this clone: Its antigen specificity is not known. No much larger clonotype is one base removed from it; base qualities were not supplied.

The CDR3 sequence holds 12 residues, the cysteine and phenylalanine included. This entry keeps only the CDR3 DNA: 36 bases, framed from base 1. The germline V gene specifies SGHRS as CDR1 and YFSETQ as CDR2. V is reduced by 5 bases and J by 8 bases, leaving a spacing of 11 bases between them. The library relied on the immunoSEQ multiplex PCR assay. TCRdb limited this immuneACCESS table to in-frame rearrangements with V and J called. A share of clones is missing; checked studies link under half to unresolved V genes, and the rest is unexplained. The sample has around 42,000 clones on record, about 63% of them singletons. In total, the top ten clones hold around 18% of the sample.

The sample consisted of peripheral blood, taken from a patient treated with radiotherapy plus ipilimumab. This clonotype was sampled from a human donor with non-small cell lung cancer who had a partial response to radiotherapy plus ipilimumab. The rearranged segments are TRBV5-1 and TRBJ2-1; 6 matching bases give a weak D call of TRBD1. The CDR3 region: CASSWGPDEQFF. In nucleotides, the sequence is TGCGCCAGCAGTTGGGGGCCGGATGAGCAGTTCTTC. Outside the CDR3, residues come from the reference TRBV5-1 and TRBJ2-1 proteins, so the full variable domain is: KAGVTQTPRYLIKTRGQQVTLSCSPISGHRSVSWYQQTPGQGLQFLFEYFSETQRNKGNFPGRFSGRQFSNSRSEMNVSTLELGDSALYLCASSWGPDEQFFGPGTRLTVL.